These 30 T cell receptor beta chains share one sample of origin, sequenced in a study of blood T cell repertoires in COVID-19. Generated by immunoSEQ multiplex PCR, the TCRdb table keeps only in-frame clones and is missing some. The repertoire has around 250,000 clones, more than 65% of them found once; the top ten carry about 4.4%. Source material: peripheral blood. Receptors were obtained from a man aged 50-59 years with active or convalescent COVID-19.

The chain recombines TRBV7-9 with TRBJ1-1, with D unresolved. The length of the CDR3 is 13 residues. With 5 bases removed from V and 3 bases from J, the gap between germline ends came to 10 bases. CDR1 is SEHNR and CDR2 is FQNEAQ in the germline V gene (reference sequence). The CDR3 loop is CASSQGVYTEAFF. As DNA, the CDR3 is TGTGCCAGCAGCCAAGGAGTCTACACTGAAGCTTTCTTT.

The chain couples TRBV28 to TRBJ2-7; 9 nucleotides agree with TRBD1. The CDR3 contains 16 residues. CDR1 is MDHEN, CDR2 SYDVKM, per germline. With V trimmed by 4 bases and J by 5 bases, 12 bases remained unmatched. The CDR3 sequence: CASSSIRDRDEDEQYF. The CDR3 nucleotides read TGTGCCAGCAGTTCGATTAGGGACAGGGATGAGGACGAGCAGTACTTC. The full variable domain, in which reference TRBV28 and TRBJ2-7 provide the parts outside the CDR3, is DVKVTQSSRYLVKRTGEKVFLECVQDMDHENMFWYRQDPGLGLRLIYFSYDVKMKEKGDIPEGYSVSREKKERFSLILESASTNQTSMYLCASSSIRDRDEDEQYFGPGTRLTVT.

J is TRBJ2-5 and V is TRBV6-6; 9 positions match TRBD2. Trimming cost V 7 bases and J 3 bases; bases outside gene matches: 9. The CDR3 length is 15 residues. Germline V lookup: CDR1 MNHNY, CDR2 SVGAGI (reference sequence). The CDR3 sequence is CASKASGAWEETQYF. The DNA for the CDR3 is TGTGCCAGCAAGGCTAGCGGGGCCTGGGAAGAGACCCAGTACTTC.

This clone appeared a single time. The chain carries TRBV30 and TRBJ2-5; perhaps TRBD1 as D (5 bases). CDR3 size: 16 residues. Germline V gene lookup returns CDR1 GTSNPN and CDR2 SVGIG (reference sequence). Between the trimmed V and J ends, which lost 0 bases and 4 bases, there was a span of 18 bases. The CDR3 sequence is CAWSVHMDKVGETQYF. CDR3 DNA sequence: TGTGCCTGGAGTGTCCATATGGACAAGGTCGGAGAGACCCAGTACTTC. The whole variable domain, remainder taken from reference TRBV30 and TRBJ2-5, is SQTIHQWPATLVQPVGSPLSLECTVEGTSNPNLYWYRQAAGRGLQLLFYSVGIGQISSEVPQNLSASRPQDRQFILSSKKLLLSDSGFYLCAWSVHMDKVGETQYFGPGTRLLVL.

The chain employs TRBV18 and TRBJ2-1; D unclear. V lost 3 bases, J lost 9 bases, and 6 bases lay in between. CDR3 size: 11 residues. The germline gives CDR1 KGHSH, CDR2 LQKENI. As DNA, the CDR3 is TGTGCCAGCTCACCCTTGGCTGAGCAGTTCTTC. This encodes CASSPLAEQFF.

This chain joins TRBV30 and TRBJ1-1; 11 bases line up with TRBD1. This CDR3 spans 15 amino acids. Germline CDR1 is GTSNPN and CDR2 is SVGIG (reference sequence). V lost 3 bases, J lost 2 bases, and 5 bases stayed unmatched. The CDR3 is CAWRGDRGANTEAFF. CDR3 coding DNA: TGTGCCTGGAGGGGGGACAGGGGGGCCAACACTGAAGCTTTCTTT.

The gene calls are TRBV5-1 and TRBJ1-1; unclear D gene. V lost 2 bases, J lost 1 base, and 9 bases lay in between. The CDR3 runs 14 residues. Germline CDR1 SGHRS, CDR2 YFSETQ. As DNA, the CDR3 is TGCGCCAGCAGCTTACCAGTATCGAACACTGAAGCTTTCTTT. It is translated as CASSLPVSNTEAFF.

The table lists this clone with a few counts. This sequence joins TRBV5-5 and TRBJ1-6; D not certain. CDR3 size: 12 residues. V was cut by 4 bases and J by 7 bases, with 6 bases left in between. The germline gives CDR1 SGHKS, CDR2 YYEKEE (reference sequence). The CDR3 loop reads CASSGQNSPLHF. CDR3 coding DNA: TGTGCCAGCAGCGGGCAGAATTCACCCCTCCACTTT. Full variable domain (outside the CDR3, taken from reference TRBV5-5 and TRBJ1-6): DAGVTQSPTHLIKTRGQQVTLRCSPISGHKSVSWYQQVLGQGPQFIFQYYEKEERGRGNFPDRFSARQFPNYSSELNVNALLLGDSALYLCASSGQNSPLHFGNGTRLTVT.

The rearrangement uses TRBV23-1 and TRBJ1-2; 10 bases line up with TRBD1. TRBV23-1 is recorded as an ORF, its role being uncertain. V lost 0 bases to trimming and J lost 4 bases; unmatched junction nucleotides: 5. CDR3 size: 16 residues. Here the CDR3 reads CASSQSRDRGCYGYTF. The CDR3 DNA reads TGCGCCAGCAGTCAATCGAGGGACAGGGGCTGCTATGGCTACACCTTC.

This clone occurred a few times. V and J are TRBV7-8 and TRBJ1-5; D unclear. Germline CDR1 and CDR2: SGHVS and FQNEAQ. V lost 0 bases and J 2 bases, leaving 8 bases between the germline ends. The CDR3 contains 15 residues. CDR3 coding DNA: TGTGCCAGCAGCTTAGCGTTCACAGGCAATCAGCCCCAGCATTTT. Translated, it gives CASSLAFTGNQPQHF.

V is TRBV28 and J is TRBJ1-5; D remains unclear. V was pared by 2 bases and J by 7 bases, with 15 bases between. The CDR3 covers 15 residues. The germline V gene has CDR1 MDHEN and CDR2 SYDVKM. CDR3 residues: CASSLNRGGLQPQHF. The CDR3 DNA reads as TGTGCCAGCAGTTTAAATCGCGGAGGGTTACAGCCCCAGCATTTT.

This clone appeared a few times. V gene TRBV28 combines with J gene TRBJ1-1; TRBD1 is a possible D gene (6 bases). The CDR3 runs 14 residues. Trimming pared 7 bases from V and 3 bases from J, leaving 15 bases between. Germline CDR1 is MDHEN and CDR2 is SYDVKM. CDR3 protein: CASNIPGQYTEAFF. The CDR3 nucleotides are TGTGCCAGCAACATCCCCGGACAGTACACTGAAGCTTTCTTT.

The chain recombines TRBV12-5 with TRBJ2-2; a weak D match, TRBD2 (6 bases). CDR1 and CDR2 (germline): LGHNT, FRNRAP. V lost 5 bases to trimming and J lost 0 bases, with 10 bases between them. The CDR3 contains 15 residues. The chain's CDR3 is CASGAGLSNTGELFF. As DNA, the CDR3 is TGTGCTAGTGGTGCGGGACTCTCGAACACCGGGGAGCTGTTTTTT.

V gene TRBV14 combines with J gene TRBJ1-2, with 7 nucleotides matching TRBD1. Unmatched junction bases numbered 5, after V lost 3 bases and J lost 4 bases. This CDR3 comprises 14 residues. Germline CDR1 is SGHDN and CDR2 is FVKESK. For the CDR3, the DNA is TGTGCCAGCAGCCAGGGAACAGGGGCCTATGGCTACACCTTC. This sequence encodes CASSQGTGAYGYTF.

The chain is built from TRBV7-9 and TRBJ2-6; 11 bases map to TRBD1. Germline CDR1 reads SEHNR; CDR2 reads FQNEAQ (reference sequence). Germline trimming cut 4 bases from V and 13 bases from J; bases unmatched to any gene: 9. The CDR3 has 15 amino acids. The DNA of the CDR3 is TGTGCCAGCAGCTCCCCCGGACAGGGGGCCCCGGTCCTGACTTTC. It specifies CASSSPGQGAPVLTF.

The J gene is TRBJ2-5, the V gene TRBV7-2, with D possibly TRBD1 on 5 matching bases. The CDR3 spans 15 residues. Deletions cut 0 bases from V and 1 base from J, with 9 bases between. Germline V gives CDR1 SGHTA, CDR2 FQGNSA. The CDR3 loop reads CASSLAPGSQETQYF. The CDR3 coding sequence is TGTGCCAGCAGCTTAGCCCCAGGGTCCCAAGAGACCCAGTACTTC.

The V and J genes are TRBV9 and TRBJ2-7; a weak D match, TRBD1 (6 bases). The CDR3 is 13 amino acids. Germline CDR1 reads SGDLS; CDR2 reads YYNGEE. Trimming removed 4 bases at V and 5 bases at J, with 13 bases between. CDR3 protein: CASSLRDTHEQYF. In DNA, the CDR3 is TGTGCCAGCAGCCTCCGGGACACCCACGAGCAGTACTTC.

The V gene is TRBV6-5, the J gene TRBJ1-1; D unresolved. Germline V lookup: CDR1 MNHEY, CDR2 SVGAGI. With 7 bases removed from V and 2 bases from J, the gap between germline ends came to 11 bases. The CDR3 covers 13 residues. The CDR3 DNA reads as TGTGCCAGCACCGAGGCCTTCAACACTGAAGCTTTCTTT. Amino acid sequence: CASTEAFNTEAFF.

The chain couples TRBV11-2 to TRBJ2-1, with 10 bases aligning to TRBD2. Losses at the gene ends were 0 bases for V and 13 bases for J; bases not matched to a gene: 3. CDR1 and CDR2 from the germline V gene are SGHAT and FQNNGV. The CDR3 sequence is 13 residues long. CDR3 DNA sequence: TGTGCCAGCAGCTTAGATACTAGCGGGGCCCAGTTCTTC. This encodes CASSLDTSGAQFF.

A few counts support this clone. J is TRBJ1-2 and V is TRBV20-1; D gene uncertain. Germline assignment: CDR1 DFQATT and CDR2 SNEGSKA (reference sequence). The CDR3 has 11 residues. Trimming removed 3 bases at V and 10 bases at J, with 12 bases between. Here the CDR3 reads CSARSVPYYTF. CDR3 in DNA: TGCAGTGCTAGGTCTGTCCCCTACTACACCTTC.

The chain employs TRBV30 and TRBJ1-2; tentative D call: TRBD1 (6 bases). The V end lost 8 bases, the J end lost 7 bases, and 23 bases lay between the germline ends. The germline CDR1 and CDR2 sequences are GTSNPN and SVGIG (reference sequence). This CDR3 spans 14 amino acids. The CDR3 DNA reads TGTGCCCACGAAGGGGGACCGGACTGGGGTGGCTACACCTTC. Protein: CAHEGGPDWGGYTF.

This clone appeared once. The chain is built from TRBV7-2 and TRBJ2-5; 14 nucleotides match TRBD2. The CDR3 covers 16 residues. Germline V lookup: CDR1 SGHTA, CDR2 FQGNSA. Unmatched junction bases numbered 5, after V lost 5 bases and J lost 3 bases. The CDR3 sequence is CASSLSTSGGEETQYF. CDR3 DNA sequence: TGTGCCAGCAGCCTATCGACTAGCGGGGGGGAAGAGACCCAGTACTTC.

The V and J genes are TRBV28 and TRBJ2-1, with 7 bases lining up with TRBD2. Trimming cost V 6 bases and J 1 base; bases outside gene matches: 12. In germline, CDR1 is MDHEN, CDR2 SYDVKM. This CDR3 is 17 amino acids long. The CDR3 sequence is CASSPDWGGRSYNEQFF. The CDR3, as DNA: TGTGCCAGCAGCCCCGACTGGGGGGGGAGGTCCTACAATGAGCAGTTCTTC.

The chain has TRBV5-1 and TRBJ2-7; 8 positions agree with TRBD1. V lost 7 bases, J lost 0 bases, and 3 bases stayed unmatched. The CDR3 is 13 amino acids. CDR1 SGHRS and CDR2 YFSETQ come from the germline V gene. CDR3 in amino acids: CASRDRSSYEQYF. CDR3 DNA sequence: TGCGCCAGCCGGGACAGGAGCTCCTACGAGCAGTACTTC. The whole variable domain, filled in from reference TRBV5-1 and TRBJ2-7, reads KAGVTQTPRYLIKTRGQQVTLSCSPISGHRSVSWYQQTPGQGLQFLFEYFSETQRNKGNFPGRFSGRQFSNSRSEMNVSTLELGDSALYLCASRDRSSYEQYFGPGTRLTVT.

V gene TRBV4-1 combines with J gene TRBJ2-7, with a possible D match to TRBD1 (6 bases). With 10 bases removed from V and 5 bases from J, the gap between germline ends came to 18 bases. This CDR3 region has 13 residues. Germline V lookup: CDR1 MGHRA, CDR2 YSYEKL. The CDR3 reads CANFTGKGDEQYF. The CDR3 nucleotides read TGCGCCAACTTTACAGGGAAAGGCGACGAGCAGTACTTC.

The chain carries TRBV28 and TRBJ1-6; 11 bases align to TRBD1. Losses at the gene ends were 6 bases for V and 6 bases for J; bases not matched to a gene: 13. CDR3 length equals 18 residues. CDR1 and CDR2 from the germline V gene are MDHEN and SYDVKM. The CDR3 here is CASRGTGGPESLNSPLHF. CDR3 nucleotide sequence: TGTGCCAGCAGGGGGACAGGGGGGCCGGAGTCCCTTAATTCACCCCTCCACTTT.

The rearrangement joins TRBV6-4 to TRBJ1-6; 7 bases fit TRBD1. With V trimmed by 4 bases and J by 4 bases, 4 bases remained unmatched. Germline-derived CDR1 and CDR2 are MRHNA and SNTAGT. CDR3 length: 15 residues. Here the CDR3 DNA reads TGTGCCAGCAGTGCGTACAGGGGTTATAATTCACCCCTCCACTTT. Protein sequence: CASSAYRGYNSPLHF.

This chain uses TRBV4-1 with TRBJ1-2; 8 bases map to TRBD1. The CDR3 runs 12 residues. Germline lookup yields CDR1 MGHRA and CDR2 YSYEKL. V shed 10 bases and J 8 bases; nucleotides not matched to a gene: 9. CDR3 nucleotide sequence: TGCGCCAACAGAAGCGGACAGGGCGGCTACACCTTC. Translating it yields CANRSGQGGYTF.

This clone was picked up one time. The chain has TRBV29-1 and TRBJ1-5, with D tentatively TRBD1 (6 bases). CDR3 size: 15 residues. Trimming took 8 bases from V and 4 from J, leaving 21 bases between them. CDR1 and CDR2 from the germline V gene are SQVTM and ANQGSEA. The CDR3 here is CSPRGPGKRNQPQHF. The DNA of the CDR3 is TGCAGCCCCAGGGGTCCGGGGAAAAGAAATCAGCCCCAGCATTTT.

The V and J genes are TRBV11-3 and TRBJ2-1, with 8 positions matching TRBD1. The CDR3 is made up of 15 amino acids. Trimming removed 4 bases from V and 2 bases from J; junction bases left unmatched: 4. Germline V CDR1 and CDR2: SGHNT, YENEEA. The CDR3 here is CASSSRTGTYNEQFF. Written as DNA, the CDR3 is TGTGCCAGCAGCTCCCGGACAGGGACCTACAATGAGCAGTTCTTC.